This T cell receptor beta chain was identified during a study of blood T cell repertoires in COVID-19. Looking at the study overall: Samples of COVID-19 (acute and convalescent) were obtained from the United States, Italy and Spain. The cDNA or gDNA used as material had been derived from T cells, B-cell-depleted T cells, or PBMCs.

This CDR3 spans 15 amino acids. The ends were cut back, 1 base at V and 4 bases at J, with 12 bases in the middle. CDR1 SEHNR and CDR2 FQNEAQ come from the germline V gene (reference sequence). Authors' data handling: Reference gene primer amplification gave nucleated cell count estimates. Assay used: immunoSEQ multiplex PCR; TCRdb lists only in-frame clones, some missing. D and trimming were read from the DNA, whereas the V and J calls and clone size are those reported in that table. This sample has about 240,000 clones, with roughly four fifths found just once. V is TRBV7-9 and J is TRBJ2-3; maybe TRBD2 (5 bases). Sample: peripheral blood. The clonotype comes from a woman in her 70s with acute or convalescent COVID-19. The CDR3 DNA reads TGTGCCAGCAGCTTAGTCAGGTCCGGGGCAGATACGCAGTATTTT. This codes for CASSLVRSGADTQYF.